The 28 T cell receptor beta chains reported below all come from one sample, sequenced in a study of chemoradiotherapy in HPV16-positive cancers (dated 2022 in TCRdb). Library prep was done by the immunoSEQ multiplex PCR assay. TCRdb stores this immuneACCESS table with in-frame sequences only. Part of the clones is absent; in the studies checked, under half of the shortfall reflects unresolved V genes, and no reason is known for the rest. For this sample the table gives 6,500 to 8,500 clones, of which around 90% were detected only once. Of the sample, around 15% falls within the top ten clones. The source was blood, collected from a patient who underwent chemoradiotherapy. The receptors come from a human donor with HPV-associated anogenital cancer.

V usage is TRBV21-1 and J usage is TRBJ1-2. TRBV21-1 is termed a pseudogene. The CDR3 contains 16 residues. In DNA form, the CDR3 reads TGTGCCAGCAGCGCAATCATGGTTTGGGGTTACTATGGCTACACCTTC. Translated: CASSAIMVWGYYGYTF.

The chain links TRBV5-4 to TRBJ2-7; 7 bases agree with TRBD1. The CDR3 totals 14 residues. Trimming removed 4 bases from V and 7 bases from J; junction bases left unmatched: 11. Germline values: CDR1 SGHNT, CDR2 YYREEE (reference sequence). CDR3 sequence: CASSTNRGSGEQYF. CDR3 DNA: TGTGCCAGCAGCACCAACAGGGGCTCGGGGGAGCAGTACTTC.

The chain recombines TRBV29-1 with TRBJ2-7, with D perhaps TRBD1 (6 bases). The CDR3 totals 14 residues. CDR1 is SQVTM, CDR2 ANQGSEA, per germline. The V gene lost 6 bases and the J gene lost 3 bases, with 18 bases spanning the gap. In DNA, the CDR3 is TGCAGCGTGAGGGGGAACGACGTCGGCTACGAGCAGTACTTC. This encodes CSVRGNDVGYEQYF.

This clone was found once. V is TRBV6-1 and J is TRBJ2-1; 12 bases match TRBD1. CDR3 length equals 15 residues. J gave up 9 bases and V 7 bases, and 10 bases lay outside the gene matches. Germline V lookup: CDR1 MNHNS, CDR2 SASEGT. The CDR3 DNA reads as TGTGCCAGCACTCGCCGGGACAGGGGGCGTTTTGAGCAGTTCTTC. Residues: CASTRRDRGRFEQFF.

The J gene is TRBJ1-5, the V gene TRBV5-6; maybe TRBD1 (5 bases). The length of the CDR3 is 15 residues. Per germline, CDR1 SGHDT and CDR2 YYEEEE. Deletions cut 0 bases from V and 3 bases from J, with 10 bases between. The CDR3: CASSLVGATNQPQHF. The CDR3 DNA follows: TGTGCCAGCAGCTTGGTAGGGGCCACCAATCAGCCCCAGCATTTT.

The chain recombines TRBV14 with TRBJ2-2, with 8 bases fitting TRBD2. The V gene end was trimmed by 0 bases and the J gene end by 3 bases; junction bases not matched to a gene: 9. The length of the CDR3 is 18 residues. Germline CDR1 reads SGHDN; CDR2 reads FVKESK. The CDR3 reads CASSQDRGAGAYTGELFF. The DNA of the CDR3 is TGTGCCAGCAGCCAAGATCGAGGAGCGGGGGCCTACACCGGGGAGCTGTTTTTT.

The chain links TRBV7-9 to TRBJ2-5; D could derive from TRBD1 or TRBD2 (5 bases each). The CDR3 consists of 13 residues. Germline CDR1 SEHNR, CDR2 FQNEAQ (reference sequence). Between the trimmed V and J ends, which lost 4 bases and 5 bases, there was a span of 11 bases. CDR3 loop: CASSSRGAETQYF. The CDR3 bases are TGTGCCAGCAGCTCCCGGGGCGCGGAGACCCAGTACTTC.

This CDR3 is CASSSQHTDTQYF. The CDR3 DNA is TGTGCCAGCAGTTCGCAACACACAGATACGCAGTATTTT. The chain is built from TRBV5-4 and TRBJ2-3; D is undetermined. The CDR3 runs to 13 residues. In germline, CDR1 is SGHNT, CDR2 YYREEE (reference sequence). With 5 bases removed from V and 2 bases from J, the gap between germline ends came to 9 bases.

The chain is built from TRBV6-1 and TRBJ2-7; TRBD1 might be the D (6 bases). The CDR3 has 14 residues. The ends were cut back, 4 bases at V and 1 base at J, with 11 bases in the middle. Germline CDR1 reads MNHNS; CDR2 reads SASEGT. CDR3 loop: CASSAYTGSYEQYV. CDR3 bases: TGTGCCAGCAGTGCTTATACAGGGTCCTACGAGCAGTACGTC.

In DNA, the CDR3 is TGTGCCAGTAGTATCGTGAACAGGGACACTGAAGCTTTCTTT. Its translation: CASSIVNRDTEAFF. J is TRBJ1-1 and V is TRBV19, with a possible D match to TRBD1 (6 bases). CDR1 is LNHDA, CDR2 SQIVND, per germline (reference sequence). The length of the CDR3 is 14 residues. Between the trimmed V and J ends, which lost 3 bases and 3 bases, there was a span of 11 bases.

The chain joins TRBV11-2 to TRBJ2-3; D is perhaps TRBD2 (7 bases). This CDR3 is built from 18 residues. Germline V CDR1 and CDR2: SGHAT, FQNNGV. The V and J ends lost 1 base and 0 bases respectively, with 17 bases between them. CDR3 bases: TGTGCCAGCAGCTTAGCGGGCGGGGGCGTTACTAGCACAGATACGCAGTATTTT. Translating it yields CASSLAGGGVTSTDTQYF.

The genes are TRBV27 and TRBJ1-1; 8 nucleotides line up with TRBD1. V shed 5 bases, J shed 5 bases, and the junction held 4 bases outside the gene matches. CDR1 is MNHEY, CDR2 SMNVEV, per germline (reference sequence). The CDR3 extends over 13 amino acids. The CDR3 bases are TGTGCCAGCAGTATCAGGGGGCATACTGAAGCTTTCTTT. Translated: CASSIRGHTEAFF.

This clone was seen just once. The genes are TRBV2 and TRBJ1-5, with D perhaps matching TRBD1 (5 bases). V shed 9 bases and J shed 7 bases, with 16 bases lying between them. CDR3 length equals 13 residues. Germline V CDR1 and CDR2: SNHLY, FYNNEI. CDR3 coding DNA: TGTGCCAGTAGGGGTGGGGAGGGGCAGCCCCAGCATTTT. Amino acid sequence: CASRGGEGQPQHF.

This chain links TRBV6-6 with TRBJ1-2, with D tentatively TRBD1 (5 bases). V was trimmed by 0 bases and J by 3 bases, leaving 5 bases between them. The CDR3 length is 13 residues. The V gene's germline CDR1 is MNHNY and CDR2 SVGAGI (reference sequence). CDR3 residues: CASSYSTDYGYTF. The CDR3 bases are TGTGCCAGCAGTTACTCGACAGACTATGGCTACACCTTC.

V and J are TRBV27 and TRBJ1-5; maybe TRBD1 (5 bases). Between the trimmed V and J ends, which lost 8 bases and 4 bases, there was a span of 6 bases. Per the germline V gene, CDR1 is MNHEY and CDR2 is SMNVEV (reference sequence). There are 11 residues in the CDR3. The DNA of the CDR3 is TGTGCCAGCGGGGGTAATCAGCCCCAGCATTTT. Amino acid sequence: CASGGNQPQHF.

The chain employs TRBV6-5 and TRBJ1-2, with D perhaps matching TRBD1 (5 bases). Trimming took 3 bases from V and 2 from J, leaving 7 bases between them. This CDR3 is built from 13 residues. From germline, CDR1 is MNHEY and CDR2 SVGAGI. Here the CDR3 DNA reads TGTGCCAGCAGTTATCGACAGAACTATGGCTACACCTTC. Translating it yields CASSYRQNYGYTF.

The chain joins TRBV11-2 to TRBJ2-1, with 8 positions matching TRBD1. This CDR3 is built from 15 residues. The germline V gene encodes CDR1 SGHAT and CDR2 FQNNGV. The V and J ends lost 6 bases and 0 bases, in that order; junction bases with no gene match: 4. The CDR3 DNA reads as TGTGCCAGCAGACGGACAGGGCCCTCCTACAATGAGCAGTTCTTC. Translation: CASRRTGPSYNEQFF.

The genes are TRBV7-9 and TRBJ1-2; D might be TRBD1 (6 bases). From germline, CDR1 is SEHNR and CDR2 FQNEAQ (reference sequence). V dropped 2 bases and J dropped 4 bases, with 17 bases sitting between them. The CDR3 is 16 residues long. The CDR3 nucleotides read TGTGCCAGCAGCTTATTCGGTTCAACAGGGACCTATGGCTACACCTTC. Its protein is CASSLFGSTGTYGYTF.

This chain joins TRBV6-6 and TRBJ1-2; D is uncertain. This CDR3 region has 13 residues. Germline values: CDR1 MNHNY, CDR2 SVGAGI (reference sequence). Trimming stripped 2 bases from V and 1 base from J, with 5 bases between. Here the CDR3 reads CASSYEGNYGYTF. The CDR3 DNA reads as TGTGCCAGCAGTTACGAGGGTAACTATGGCTACACCTTC.

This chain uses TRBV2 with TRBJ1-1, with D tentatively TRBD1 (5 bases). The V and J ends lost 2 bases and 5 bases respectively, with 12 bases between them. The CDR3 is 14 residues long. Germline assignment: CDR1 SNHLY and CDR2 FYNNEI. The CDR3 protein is CASSEIGGGTEAFF. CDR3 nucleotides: TGTGCCAGCAGTGAAATTGGGGGGGGGACTGAAGCTTTCTTT.

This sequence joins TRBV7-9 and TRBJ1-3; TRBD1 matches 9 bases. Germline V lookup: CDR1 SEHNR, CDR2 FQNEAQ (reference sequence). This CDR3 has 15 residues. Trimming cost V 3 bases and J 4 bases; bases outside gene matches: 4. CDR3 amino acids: CASSFGQGRGNTIYF. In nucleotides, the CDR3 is TGTGCCAGCAGCTTCGGACAGGGGAGGGGAAACACCATATATTTT.

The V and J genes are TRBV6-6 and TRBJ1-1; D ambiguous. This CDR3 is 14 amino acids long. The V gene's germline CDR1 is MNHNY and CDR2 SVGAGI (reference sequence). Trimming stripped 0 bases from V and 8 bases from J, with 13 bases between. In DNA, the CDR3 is TGTGCCAGCAGTTACTCGAATTCCGGACCCGAAGCTTTCTTT. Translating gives CASSYSNSGPEAFF.

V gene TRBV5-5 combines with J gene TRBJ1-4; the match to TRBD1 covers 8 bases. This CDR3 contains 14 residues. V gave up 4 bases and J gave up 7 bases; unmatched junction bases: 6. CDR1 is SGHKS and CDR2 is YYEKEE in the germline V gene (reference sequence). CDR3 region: CASSAVGQGEKLFF. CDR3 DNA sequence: TGTGCCAGCAGCGCGGTCGGACAGGGTGAAAAACTGTTTTTT.

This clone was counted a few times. As DNA, the CDR3 is TGCAGTGCTGCGGACGGGTCGGAAGCTTTCTTT. It is translated as CSAADGSEAFF. J is TRBJ1-1 and V is TRBV20-1; D gene unclear. V was cut by 5 bases and J by 8 bases, with 12 bases left in between. From germline, CDR1 is DFQATT and CDR2 SNEGSKA (reference sequence). The CDR3 is 11 amino acids.

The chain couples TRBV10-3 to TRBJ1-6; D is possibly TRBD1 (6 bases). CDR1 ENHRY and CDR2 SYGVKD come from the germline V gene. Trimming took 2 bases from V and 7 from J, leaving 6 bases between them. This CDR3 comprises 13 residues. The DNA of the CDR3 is TGTGCCATCAGTGAGACAGGGAATTCACCCCTCCACTTT. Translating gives CAISETGNSPLHF.

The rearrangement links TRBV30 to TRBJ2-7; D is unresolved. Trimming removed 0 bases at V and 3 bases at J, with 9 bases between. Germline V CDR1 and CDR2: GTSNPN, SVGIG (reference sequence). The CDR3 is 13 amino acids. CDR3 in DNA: TGTGCCTGGAGTGTCCCCGGTAGCTACGAGCAGTACGTC. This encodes CAWSVPGSYEQYV.

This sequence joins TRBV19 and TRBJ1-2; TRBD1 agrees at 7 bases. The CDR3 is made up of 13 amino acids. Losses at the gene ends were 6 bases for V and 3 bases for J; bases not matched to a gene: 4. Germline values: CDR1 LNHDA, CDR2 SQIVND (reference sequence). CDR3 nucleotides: TGTGCCAGTAGCCTTGGACAGGACTATGGCTACACCTTC. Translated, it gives CASSLGQDYGYTF.

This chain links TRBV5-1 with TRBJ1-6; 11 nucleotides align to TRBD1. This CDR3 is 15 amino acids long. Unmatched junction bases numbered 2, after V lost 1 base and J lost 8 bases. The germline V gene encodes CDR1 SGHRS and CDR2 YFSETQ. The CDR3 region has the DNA TGCGCCAGCAGCTTGCTGGGACAGGGGGATTCACCCCTCCACTTT. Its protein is CASSLLGQGDSPLHF.